This TCR beta chain is drawn from a study of regulatory T cells in long-lasting Graves disease. Study at large: Positive TSH receptor antibodies alongside over 5 years of antithyroid drugs were what marked Graves' disease as persistent. Regarding the study as a whole: TCR diversity was lower in persistent Graves' patients (versus newly diagnosed ones).

In this sample, this clonotype turned up a few times. Its antigen is as yet unknown. Combining iRepertoire HTBI primers with Arm-PCR of CDR3 regions, the authors built TCR beta libraries. In TCRdb, the multiplex PCR reads were re-called with MiXCR into one record per CDR3 protein. In the table there are hundreds of thousands of distinct CDR3 sequences, about 32% of which are singletons. Stated time point: persistent/refractory GD, antithyroid drugs over 5 years with positive TRAb. The authors made the TCR library using RNA they extracted from PBMCs. An endocrinology department in Xi'an, China, recruited the patients. The TCR originated in a female donor with Graves disease. Material: peripheral blood mononuclear cells (PBMCs), obtained when the disease was refractory, from a patient treated with antithyroid drugs.

CDR3 bases: TGTGCCAGCAGTTACCCGGACACTGAAACCTATCAGCCCCAGCATTTT. Translated, it gives CASSYPDTETYQPQHF. V and J are TRBV6-2 or TRBV6-3 and TRBJ1-5, with D maybe TRBD1 (5 bases). Trimming pared 2 bases from V and 5 bases from J, leaving 16 bases between. This CDR3 has 16 amino acids. Looked up from germline, CDR1 is MNHEY and CDR2 is SVGEGT.